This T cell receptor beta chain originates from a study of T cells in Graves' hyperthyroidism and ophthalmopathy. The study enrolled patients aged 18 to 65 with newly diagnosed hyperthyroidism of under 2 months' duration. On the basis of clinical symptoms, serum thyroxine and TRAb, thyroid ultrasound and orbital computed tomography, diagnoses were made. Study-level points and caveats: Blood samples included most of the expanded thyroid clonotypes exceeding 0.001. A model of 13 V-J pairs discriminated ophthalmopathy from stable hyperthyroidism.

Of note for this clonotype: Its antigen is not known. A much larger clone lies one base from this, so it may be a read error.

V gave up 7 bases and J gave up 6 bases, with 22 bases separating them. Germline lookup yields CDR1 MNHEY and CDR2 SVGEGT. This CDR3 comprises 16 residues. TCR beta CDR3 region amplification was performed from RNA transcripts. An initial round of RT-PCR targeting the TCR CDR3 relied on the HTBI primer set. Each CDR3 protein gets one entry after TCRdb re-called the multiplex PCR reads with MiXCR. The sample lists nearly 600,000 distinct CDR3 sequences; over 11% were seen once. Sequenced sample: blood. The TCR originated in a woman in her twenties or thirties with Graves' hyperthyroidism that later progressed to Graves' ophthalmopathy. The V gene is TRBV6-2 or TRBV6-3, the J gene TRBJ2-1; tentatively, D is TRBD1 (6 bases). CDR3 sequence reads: CASTLTAQGRCNEQFF. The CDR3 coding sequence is TGTGCCAGCACCCTAACTGCCCAGGGGAGATGCAATGAGCAGTTCTTC.